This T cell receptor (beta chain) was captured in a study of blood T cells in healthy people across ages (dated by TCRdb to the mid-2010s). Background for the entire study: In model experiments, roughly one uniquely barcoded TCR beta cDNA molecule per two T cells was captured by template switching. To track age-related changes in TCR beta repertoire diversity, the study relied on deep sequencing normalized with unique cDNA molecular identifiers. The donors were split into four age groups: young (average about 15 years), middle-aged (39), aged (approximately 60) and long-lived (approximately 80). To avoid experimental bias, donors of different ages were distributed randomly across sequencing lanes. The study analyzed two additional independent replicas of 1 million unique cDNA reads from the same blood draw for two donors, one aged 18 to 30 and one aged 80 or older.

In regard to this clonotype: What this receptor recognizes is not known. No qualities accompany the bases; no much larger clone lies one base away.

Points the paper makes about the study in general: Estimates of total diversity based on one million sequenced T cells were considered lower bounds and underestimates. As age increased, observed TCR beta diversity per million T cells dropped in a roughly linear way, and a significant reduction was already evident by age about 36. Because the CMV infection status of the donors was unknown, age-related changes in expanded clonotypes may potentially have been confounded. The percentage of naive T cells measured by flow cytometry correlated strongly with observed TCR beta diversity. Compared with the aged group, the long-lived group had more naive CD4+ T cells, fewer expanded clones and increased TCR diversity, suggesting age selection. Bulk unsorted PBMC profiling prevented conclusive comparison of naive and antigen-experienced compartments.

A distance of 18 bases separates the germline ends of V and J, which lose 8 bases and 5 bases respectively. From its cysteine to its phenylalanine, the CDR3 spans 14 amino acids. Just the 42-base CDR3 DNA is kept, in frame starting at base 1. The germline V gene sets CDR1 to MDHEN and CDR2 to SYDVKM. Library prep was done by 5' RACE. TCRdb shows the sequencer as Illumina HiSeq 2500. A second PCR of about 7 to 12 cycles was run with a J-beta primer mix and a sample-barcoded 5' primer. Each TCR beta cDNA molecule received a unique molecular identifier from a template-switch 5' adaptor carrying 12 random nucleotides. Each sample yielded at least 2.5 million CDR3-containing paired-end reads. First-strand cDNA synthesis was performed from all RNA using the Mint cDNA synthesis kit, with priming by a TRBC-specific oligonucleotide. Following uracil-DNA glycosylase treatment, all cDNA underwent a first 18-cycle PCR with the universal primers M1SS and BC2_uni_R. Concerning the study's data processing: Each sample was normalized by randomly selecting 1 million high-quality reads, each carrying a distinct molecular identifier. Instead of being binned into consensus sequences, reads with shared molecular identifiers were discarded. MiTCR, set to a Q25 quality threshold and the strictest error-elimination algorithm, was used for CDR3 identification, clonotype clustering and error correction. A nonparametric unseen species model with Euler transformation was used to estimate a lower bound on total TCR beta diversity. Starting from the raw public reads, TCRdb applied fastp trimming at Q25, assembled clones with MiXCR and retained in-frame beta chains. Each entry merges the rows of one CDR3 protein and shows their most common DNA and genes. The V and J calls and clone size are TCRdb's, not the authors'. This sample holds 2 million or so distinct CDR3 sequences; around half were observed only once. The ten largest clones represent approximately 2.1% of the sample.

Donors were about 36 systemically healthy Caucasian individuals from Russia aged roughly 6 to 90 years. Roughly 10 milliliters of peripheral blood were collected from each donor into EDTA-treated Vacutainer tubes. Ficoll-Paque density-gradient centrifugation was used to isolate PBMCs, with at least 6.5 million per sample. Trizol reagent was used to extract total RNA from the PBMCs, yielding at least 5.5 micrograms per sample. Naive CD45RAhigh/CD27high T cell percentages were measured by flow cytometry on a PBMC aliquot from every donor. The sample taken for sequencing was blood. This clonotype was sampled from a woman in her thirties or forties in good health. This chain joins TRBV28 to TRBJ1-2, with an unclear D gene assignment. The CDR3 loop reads CASGNRPGNYGYTF. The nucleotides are TGTGCCAGCGGAAACCGGCCAGGAAATTATGGCTACACCTTC.